This record looks at one T cell receptor (beta chain) sequence and its context. This specimen comes from a study of CD8 T cells in Susac syndrome. Reverse transcription of about 0.5 to 1 ug RNA used random hexamers. TCRdb fed the immunoSEQ multiplex PCR reads into MiXCR, producing one record per CDR3 protein. The table shows about 69,000 distinct CDR3 sequences, with over 90% occurring only once. The CDR3 consists of 12 residues. Per the germline V gene, CDR1 is SGHRS and CDR2 is YFSETQ. V was cut by 3 bases and J by 1 base, with 1 base left in between. This sequence joins TRBV5-1 and TRBJ2-2; D is unresolved. The TCR was taken from a human donor in good health. The material sequenced was CD8+ T cells from PBMCs. Here the CDR3 reads CASSWNTGELFF. The DNA for the CDR3 is TGCGCCAGCAGCTGGAACACCGGGGAGCTGTTTTTT.